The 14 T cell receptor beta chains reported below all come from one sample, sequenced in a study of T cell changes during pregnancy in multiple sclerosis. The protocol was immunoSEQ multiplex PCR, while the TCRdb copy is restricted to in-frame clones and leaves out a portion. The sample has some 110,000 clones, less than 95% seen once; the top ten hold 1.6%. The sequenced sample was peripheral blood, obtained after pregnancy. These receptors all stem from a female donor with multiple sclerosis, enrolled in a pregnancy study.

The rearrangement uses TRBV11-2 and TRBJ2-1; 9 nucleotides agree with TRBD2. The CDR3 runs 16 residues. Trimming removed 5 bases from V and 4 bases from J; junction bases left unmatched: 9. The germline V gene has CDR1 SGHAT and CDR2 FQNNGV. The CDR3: CASSPGAGGEYNEQFF. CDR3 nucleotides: TGTGCCAGCAGCCCAGGGGCGGGAGGGGAATACAATGAGCAGTTCTTC.

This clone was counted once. The CDR3 nucleotides are TGTGCCAGTAGTATAGGGCCTAGCGGGACCTACAATGAGCAGTTCTTC. Protein product: CASSIGPSGTYNEQFF. This sequence joins TRBV19 and TRBJ2-1; 9 nucleotides match TRBD2. J gave up 2 bases and V 1 base, and 3 bases lay outside the gene matches. This CDR3 is built from 16 residues. The germline gives CDR1 LNHDA, CDR2 SQIVND (reference sequence).

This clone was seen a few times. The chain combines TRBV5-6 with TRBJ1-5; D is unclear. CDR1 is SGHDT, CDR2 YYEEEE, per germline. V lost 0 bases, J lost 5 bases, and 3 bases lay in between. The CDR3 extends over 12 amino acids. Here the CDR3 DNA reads TGTGCCAGCAGCTTGGTCGATCAGCCCCAGCATTTT. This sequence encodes CASSLVDQPQHF.

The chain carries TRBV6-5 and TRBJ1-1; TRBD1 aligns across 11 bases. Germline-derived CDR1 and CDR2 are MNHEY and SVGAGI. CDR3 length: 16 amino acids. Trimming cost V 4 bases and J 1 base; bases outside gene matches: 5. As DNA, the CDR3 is TGTGCCAGCAGTTCTCACGGGACAGGGGGGAACACTGAAGCTTTCTTT. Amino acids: CASSSHGTGGNTEAFF.

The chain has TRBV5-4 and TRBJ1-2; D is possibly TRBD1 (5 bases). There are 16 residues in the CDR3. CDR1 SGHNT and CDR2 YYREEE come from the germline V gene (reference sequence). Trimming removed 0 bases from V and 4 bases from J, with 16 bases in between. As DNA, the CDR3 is TGTGCCAGCAGCTTGGATACGATGGTGGGGGGCTATGGCTACACCTTC. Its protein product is CASSLDTMVGGYGYTF. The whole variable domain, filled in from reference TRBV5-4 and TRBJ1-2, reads ETGVTQSPTHLIKTRGQQVTLRCSSQSGHNTVSWYQQALGQGPQFIFQYYREEENGRGNFPPRFSGLQFPNYSSELNVNALELDDSALYLCASSLDTMVGGYGYTFGSGTRLTVV.

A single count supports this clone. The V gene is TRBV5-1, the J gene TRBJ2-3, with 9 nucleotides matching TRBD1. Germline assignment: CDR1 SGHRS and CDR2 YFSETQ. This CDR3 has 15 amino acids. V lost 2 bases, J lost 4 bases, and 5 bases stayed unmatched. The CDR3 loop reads CASSFSGQGPDTQYF. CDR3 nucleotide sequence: TGCGCCAGCAGCTTTTCCGGACAGGGGCCAGATACGCAGTATTTT.

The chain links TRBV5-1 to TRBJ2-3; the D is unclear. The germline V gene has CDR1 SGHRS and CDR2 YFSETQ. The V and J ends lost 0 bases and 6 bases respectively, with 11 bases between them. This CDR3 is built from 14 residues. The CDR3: CASSLERPADTQYF. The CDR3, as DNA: TGCGCCAGCAGCTTGGAGCGCCCGGCCGATACGCAGTATTTT.

The CDR3 is CSGTTGVDTDTQYF. CDR3 DNA sequence: TGCAGCGGTACGACAGGGGTGGACACAGATACGCAGTATTTT. The chain employs TRBV29-1 and TRBJ2-3; 8 bases fit TRBD1. Germline V CDR1 and CDR2: SQVTM, ANQGSEA. This CDR3 region has 14 residues. V shed 7 bases, J shed 2 bases, and the junction held 8 bases outside the gene matches.

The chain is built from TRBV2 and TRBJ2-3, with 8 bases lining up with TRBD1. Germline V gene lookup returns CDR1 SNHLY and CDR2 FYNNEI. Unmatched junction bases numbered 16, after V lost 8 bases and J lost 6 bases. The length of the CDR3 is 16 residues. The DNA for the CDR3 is TGTGCCAGCGCAGGGGGCGCGGCAGGGCTGGGGGATACGCAGTATTTT. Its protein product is CASAGGAAGLGDTQYF.

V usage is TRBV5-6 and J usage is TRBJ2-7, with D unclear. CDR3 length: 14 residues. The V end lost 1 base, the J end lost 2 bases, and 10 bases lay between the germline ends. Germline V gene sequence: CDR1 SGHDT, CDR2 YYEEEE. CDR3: CASSLSHTPYEQYF. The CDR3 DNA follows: TGTGCCAGCAGCTTGTCTCACACCCCCTACGAGCAGTACTTC.

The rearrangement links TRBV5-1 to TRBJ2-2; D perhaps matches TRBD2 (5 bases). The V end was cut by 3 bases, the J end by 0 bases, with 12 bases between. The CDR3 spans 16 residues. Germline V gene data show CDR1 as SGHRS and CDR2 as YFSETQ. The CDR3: CASSSASGPNTGELFF. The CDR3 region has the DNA TGCGCCAGCAGCTCAGCCAGCGGACCGAACACCGGGGAGCTGTTTTTT.

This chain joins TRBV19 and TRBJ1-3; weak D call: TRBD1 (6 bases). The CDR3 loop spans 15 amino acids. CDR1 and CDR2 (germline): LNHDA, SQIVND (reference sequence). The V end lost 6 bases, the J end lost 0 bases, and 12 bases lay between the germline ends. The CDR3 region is CASSPQGSSGNTIYF. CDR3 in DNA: TGTGCCAGTAGCCCGCAGGGGTCCTCTGGAAACACCATATATTTT.

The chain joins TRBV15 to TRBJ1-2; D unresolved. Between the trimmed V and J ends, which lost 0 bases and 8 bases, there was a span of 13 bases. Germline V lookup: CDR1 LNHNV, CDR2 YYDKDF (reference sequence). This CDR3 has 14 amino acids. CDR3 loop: CATSRDKVFEGYTF. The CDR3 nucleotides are TGTGCCACCAGCAGAGATAAAGTCTTCGAGGGCTACACCTTC.

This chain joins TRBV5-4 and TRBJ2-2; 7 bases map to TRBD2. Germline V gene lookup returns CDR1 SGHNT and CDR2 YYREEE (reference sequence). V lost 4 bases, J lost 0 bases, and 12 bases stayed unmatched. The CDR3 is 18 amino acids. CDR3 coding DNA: TGTGCCAGCAGCCCCCGGGGTGCGGGAGCCGCGAACACCGGGGAGCTGTTTTTT. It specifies CASSPRGAGAANTGELFF.